This TCR beta chain was sequenced in a study of T cell responses to AZD1222 COVID-19 vaccine. Study outcomes and limitations: Reportedly, nearly half of unique spike TCRs recognized epitopes outside B.1.351/B.1.1.7 mutations. It should be noted that donors were predominantly white British and more often female, and clonal diversity was possibly underestimated. Spike was spanned by vaccine-associated CD4 TCRs, which were dominant at 160-218 and 743-854. Baseline serostatus was positive in only 5 to 7 AZD1222 recipients.

CDR1 is ENHRY and CDR2 is SYGVKD in the germline V gene. Trimming removed 2 bases at V and 9 bases at J, with 14 bases between. The CDR3 is 14 amino acids. Remarks on this clone: Its specificity is not known.

Sequencing was performed with immunoSEQ multiplex PCR; in TCRdb, only in-frame clones are kept and a portion is missing. The table includes some 200,000 clones, 85% to 90% detected once. The sample in question was peripheral blood, obtained 28 days after the second AZD1222 dose. The TCR comes from an adult who received the AZD1222 COVID-19 vaccine. This rearrangement joins TRBV10-3 to TRBJ1-3, with D tentatively TRBD1 (6 bases). The CDR3 spells CAISEETGISTIYF. The CDR3 region has the DNA TGTGCCATCAGTGAGGAAACAGGGATTAGCACCATATATTTT.